The 10 T cell receptor beta chains listed next were all sequenced from one sample in a study of T-cell memory formation after mild COVID-19. TCRdb processed the 5' RACE reads anew with MiXCR; each CDR3 protein has one entry. The sample consists of 150,000 to 200,000 distinct CDR3 sequences, 13% of them appearing once. Material for sequencing was PBMCs or a T cell subset sorted from them (not recorded which). These receptor sequences come from a young man who had mild COVID-19 (a few samples of this study predate the infection). Cell type and time point are not known.

The chain has TRBV20-1 and TRBJ1-4, with D hard to call. The CDR3 covers 12 residues. Germline loops: CDR1 DFQATT, CDR2 SNEGSKA (reference sequence). V lost 0 bases to trimming and J lost 11 bases, with 10 bases between them. In DNA, the CDR3 is TGCAGTGCTAGAGATAGAAGGGCGAAACTGTTTTTT. Protein product: CSARDRRAKLFF.

This clonotype has just a few counts. The chain uses TRBV5-4 and TRBJ2-3, with TRBD2 as a possible D gene (6 bases). Trimming shortened V by 4 bases and J by 0 bases, and 15 bases separated the two germline ends. In germline, CDR1 is SGHNT, CDR2 YYREEE (reference sequence). This CDR3 has 16 residues. The CDR3 sequence is CASSGGTSSSTDTQYF. As DNA, the CDR3 is TGTGCCAGCAGCGGCGGGACTTCCTCTAGCACAGATACGCAGTATTTT.

This chain links TRBV6-2 or TRBV6-3 with TRBJ1-2, with D perhaps matching TRBD1 (5 bases). Trimming removed 5 bases at V and 8 bases at J, with 12 bases between. Germline V gene sequence: CDR1 MNHEY, CDR2 SVGEGT. The CDR3 contains 12 residues. CDR3 loop: CASSKQVMGYTF. CDR3 nucleotide sequence: TGTGCCAGCAGTAAACAGGTTATGGGCTACACCTTC.

The rearrangement links TRBV27 to TRBJ2-2; D unclear. CDR3 size: 12 residues. The V gene's germline CDR1 is MNHEY and CDR2 SMNVEV (reference sequence). V was trimmed by 2 bases and J by 8 bases, leaving 6 bases between them. The CDR3 coding sequence is TGTGCCAGCAGTTTACCCTTTGGGGAGCTGTTTTTT. It yields the protein CASSLPFGELFF.

This chain connects TRBV5-1 to TRBJ1-1, with TRBD1 as a possible D gene (5 bases). The V gene lost 4 bases and the J gene lost 8 bases, with 15 bases spanning the gap. Per germline, CDR1 SGHRS and CDR2 YFSETQ. This CDR3 comprises 13 residues. The CDR3 DNA is TGCGCCAGCAGCCCGCAGGGAAGCGCGGAAGCTTTCTTT. Protein sequence: CASSPQGSAEAFF.

This clonotype occurred a few times. This sequence joins TRBV3-1 and TRBJ1-4, with D possibly matching TRBD1 (6 bases). Germline loops: CDR1 LGHDT, CDR2 YNNKEL (reference sequence). The CDR3 totals 16 residues. Trimming pared 1 base from V and 0 bases from J, leaving 9 bases between. CDR3 region: CASSQAGAATNEKLFF. The CDR3 DNA is TGTGCCAGCAGCCAAGCAGGGGCCGCAACTAATGAAAAACTGTTTTTT.

The sample holds a few counts of this clonotype. This chain uses TRBV5-1 with TRBJ1-1; D unresolved. V was trimmed by 2 bases and J by 2 bases, leaving 10 bases between them. The CDR3 extends over 14 amino acids. The V gene's germline CDR1 is SGHRS and CDR2 YFSETQ. This CDR3 is CASSFPDRNTEAFF. Written as DNA, the CDR3 is TGCGCCAGCAGCTTCCCGGACCGTAACACTGAAGCTTTCTTT.

This rearrangement joins TRBV7-2 to TRBJ1-1; no clear D gene. This CDR3 region has 13 residues. V was trimmed by 5 bases and J by 5 bases, leaving 12 bases between them. CDR1 and CDR2 from the germline V gene are SGHTA and FQGNSA. The CDR3 sequence: CASSPETGTEAFF. CDR3 DNA sequence: TGTGCCAGCAGCCCAGAGACGGGAACTGAAGCTTTCTTT.

There are a few counts of this clonotype. The chain carries TRBV4-1 and TRBJ1-1; maybe TRBD1 (5 bases). The CDR3 consists of 16 residues. V lost 0 bases to trimming and J lost 4 bases, with 15 bases between them. Germline CDR1 reads MGHRA; CDR2 reads YSYEKL. The CDR3 DNA is TGCGCCAGCAGCCAAGATCAGGGCAGGGCGACCACTGAAGCTTTCTTT. Translated, it gives CASSQDQGRATTEAFF.

The genes are TRBV12-3 or TRBV12-4 and TRBJ1-5, with D unclear. V dropped 4 bases and J dropped 4 bases, with 14 bases sitting between them. The CDR3 runs 15 residues. The CDR3 DNA is TGTGCCAGCAGTTCAGTACGCGGTTCTAATCAGCCCCAGCATTTT. It codes for CASSSVRGSNQPQHF.